One and the same sample provided the 9 T cell receptor beta chains below, sequenced in a study of CD4 T cell repertoires in COVID-19. Sequencing used immunoSEQ multiplex PCR; TCRdb keeps in-frame clones, though not all of them. The data show approximately 75,000 clones, roughly 80% seen once. Sequencing was performed on CD4+ T cells from peripheral blood, taken after recovery from COVID-19. The receptors stem from a human donor who had COVID-19.

The V and J genes are TRBV12-3 or TRBV12-4 and TRBJ2-2; D not resolved. Between the trimmed V and J ends, which lost 5 bases and 4 bases, there was a span of 8 bases. This CDR3 is built from 13 residues. CDR3 DNA: TGTGCCAGCAGTCGATCAGTCACCGGGGAGCTGTTTTTT. Translating gives CASSRSVTGELFF.

The rearrangement joins TRBV5-1 to TRBJ2-1; D unclear. V shed 0 bases and J shed 0 bases, with 7 bases lying between them. CDR1 and CDR2 (germline): SGHRS, YFSETQ. The CDR3 runs to 15 residues. Written as DNA, the CDR3 is TGCGCCAGCAGCTTGGAGGGTGGCTCCTACAATGAGCAGTTCTTC. It translates to CASSLEGGSYNEQFF.

The chain uses TRBV12-3 or TRBV12-4 and TRBJ1-3; D not resolved. The V end was cut by 6 bases, the J end by 0 bases, with 6 bases between. The CDR3 contains 13 residues. CDR3 coding DNA: TGTGCCAGCAGCCTTAGCTCTGGAAACACCATATATTTT. Translation: CASSLSSGNTIYF.

This chain connects TRBV7-9 to TRBJ2-3; 10 nucleotides agree with TRBD2. The CDR3 consists of 16 residues. Trimming removed 8 bases from V and 8 bases from J; junction bases left unmatched: 16. CDR1 is SEHNR and CDR2 is FQNEAQ in the germline V gene (reference sequence). In DNA form, the CDR3 reads TGTGCCAGCGGCGGAGCGGGAGGGGCCCAGGGGGGTACGCAGTATTTT. This sequence encodes CASGGAGGAQGGTQYF.

CDR3 sequence reads: CASSFGAGRTDTQYF. The CDR3 DNA is TGTGCCAGCAGCTTTGGGGCAGGACGCACAGATACGCAGTATTTT. The chain combines TRBV7-3 with TRBJ2-3; perhaps TRBD1 as D (5 bases). V lost 3 bases and J 1 base, leaving 11 bases between the germline ends. The CDR3 extends over 15 amino acids. CDR1 and CDR2 from the germline V gene are SGHTA and FQGTGA.

The chain links TRBV11-1 to TRBJ1-1; 7 bases are shared with TRBD1. The CDR3 covers 14 residues. J lost 4 bases, V lost 7 bases, and 9 bases had no gene match. The germline gives CDR1 SGHAT, CDR2 FQDESV (reference sequence). The chain's CDR3 is CASMQDRVSTEAFF. CDR3 in DNA: TGTGCCAGCATGCAAGACAGGGTTTCCACTGAAGCTTTCTTT.

The chain joins TRBV7-2 to TRBJ1-2; 7 positions agree with TRBD1. The CDR3 has 13 residues. From germline, CDR1 is SGHTA and CDR2 FQGNSA. J lost 8 bases, V lost 3 bases, and 6 bases had no gene match. CDR3 nucleotides: TGTGCCAGCAGCTTTAGCAGGGGGGGCGGCTACACCTTC. It is translated as CASSFSRGGGYTF. The variable domain in full, with the rest retrieved from reference TRBV7-2 and TRBJ1-2, is GAGVSQSPSNKVTEKGKDVELRCDPISGHTALYWYRQSLGQGLEFLIYFQGNSAPDKSGLPSDRFSAERTGGSVSTLTIQRTQQEDSAVYLCASSFSRGGGYTFGSGTRLTVV.

V and J are TRBV5-6 and TRBJ2-1; tentatively, D is TRBD1 (5 bases). CDR1 is SGHDT and CDR2 is YYEEEE in the germline V gene. CDR3 length equals 13 residues. Trimming left V 4 bases short and J 10 bases short, with 15 bases between. The CDR3 nucleotides read TGTGCCAGCAGCCCCAGGGTGCCGCGGGAGCAGTTCTTC. Translated, it gives CASSPRVPREQFF.

The rearrangement links TRBV10-3 to TRBJ1-6; no reliable D call. Germline V gives CDR1 ENHRY, CDR2 SYGVKD. The ends were cut back, 10 bases at V and 0 bases at J, with 10 bases in the middle. CDR3 size: 14 residues. The CDR3 region is CATRTASYNSPLHF. CDR3 in DNA: TGTGCCACTCGGACCGCCTCCTATAATTCACCCCTCCACTTT.